A selection of T cell receptor beta chains follows, all from one sample in a study of glioma-infiltrating T cells after dendritic cell vaccination. Clones were sequenced by immunoSEQ multiplex PCR, and TCRdb holds only the in-frame ones, with some missing. The sample lists 75,000 to 95,000 clones, around nine tenths occurring once. Sequences were derived from blood, sampled after dendritic cell vaccination. The receptor set was obtained from a human donor with glioblastoma. Each CDR3 is given with its conserved first and last residue. A D gene is named only where the DNA matches it firmly. The size entry is marked missing in some rows and otherwise reads once, few, many or a size class.

clone_size	d_call	v_call	j_call	cdr3_aa	cdr3_nt
-	-	TRBV30	TRBJ1-1	CAWRYPNTEAFF	TGTGCCTGGAGGTATCCGAACACTGAAGCTTTCTTT
-	TRBD1	TRBV29-1	TRBJ1-2	CSVEGQEFGYTF	TGCAGCGTTGAGGGACAGGAATTTGGCTACACCTTC
-	TRBD2	TRBV9	TRBJ2-7	CASSVRTSGRDEQYF	TGTGCCAGCAGCGTCCGGACTAGCGGGAGGGACGAGCAGTACTTC
-	TRBD2	TRBV2	TRBJ2-5	CASRGGRETQYF	TGTGCCAGCAGGGGGGGGAGGGAGACCCAGTACTTC
-	TRBD2	TRBV5-4	TRBJ2-3	CASSLGLAASTDTQYF	TGTGCCAGCAGCTTGGGACTAGCGGCATCCACAGATACGCAGTATTTT
-	TRBD1	TRBV13	TRBJ2-3	CASSTPGQGLDTQYF	TGTGCCAGCAGCACACCGGGACAGGGGCTGGATACGCAGTATTTT
-	TRBD2	TRBV5-1	TRBJ2-3	CASRRTSSGGGGDTQYF	TGCGCCAGCAGGCGGACATCTAGCGGGGGTGGAGGAGATACGCAGTATTTT
-	TRBD2	TRBV12-5	TRBJ2-1	CASAVAGGGNEQFF	TGTGCTAGTGCCGTAGCGGGAGGAGGCAATGAGCAGTTCTTC
-	-	TRBV5-6	TRBJ2-5	CASSLVGISRGEETQYF	TGTGCCAGCAGCTTGGTTGGGATCTCGCGGGGAGAAGAGACCCAGTACTTC
-	TRBD2	TRBV19	TRBJ2-4	CATSGGPYAKNIQYF	TGTGCCACCTCGGGAGGCCCCTATGCCAAAAACATTCAGTACTTC
few	-	TRBV5-1	TRBJ2-5	CASSFLETQYF	TGCGCCAGCAGCTTCTTAGAGACCCAGTACTTC
once	-	TRBV5-1	TRBJ1-2	CASSYGWGDYGYTF	TGCGCCAGCAGTTATGGTTGGGGAGACTATGGCTACACCTTC
-	TRBD1	TRBV4-1	TRBJ2-5	CASSHLDRGREETQYF	TGCGCCAGCAGCCATCTCGACAGGGGGCGCGAAGAGACCCAGTACTTC
-	-	TRBV9	TRBJ1-2	CASSVDSATFGYGYTF	TGTGCCAGCAGCGTAGATAGTGCCACGTTTGGCTATGGCTACACCTTC
-	-	TRBV6-6	TRBJ2-3	CASTVASTQYF	TGTGCCAGCACGGTAGCGAGTACGCAGTATTTT
-	-	TRBV7-6	TRBJ1-4	CASPGVAEKLFF	TGTGCCAGCCCCGGGGTGGCTGAAAAACTGTTTTTT
-	TRBD2	TRBV5-1	TRBJ2-3	CASSIAGGEDTQYF	TGCGCCAGCAGTATAGCGGGGGGGGAGGATACGCAGTATTTT
-	-	TRBV7-2	TRBJ2-3	CASSPPRSTQYF	TGTGCCAGCAGCCCCCCCCGGAGTACGCAGTATTTT
-	TRBD2	TRBV9	TRBJ2-7	CASSVAASGGTYEQYF	TGTGCCAGCAGCGTAGCGGCCAGCGGGGGAACCTACGAGCAGTACTTC
-	-	TRBV6-5	TRBJ2-7	CATPNRYEQYF	TGTGCCACCCCAAATAGATACGAGCAGTACTTC
-	-	TRBV4-3	TRBJ2-7	CASSQRVAAPYEQYF	TGCGCCAGCAGCCAAAGAGTGGCGGCCCCCTACGAGCAGTACTTC
-	-	TRBV6-1	TRBJ2-7	CASLPHYSYEQYF	TGTGCCAGCCTACCCCACTACTCCTACGAGCAGTACTTC
-	-	TRBV21-1	TRBJ1-1	CASSICGGRAKDTEAFF	TGTGCCAGCAGCATTTGTGGGGGCAGGGCTAAGGACACTGAAGCTTTCTTT
few	-	TRBV6-5	TRBJ1-2	CASRPGGGIYGYTF	TGTGCCAGCAGGCCTGGGGGGGGAATTTATGGCTACACCTTC
few	TRBD1	TRBV7-9	TRBJ1-6	CASSRTGDSPLHF	TGTGCCAGCAGTCGGACAGGCGATTCACCCCTCCACTTT
-	TRBD1	TRBV7-8	TRBJ1-2	CASSLGQGNGYTF	TGTGCCAGCAGCTTAGGACAGGGGAATGGCTACACCTTC
-	TRBD1	TRBV2	TRBJ1-5	CASGHPTGDDQPQHF	TGTGCCAGCGGACACCCGACAGGGGACGATCAGCCCCAGCATTTT
-	-	TRBV5-1	TRBJ1-1	CASSLGLTEAFF	TGCGCCAGCAGCCTGGGGCTGACTGAAGCTTTCTTT
-	TRBD2	TRBV18	TRBJ2-7	CASSPPSSGGYEQYF	TGTGCCAGCTCACCACCTTCTAGCGGGGGTTACGAGCAGTACTTC
few	-	TRBV5-3	TRBJ1-5	CARGGSQPQHF	TGTGCCAGAGGGGGGAGTCAGCCCCAGCATTTT
once	-	TRBV5-6	TRBJ1-2	CASSLDRGFYTF	TGTGCCAGCAGCTTGGACCGGGGATTCTACACCTTC
-	TRBD1	TRBV10-1	TRBJ2-7	CASNSGGSSYEQYF	TGCGCCAGCAACTCAGGGGGCAGCTCCTACGAGCAGTACTTC
-	TRBD1	TRBV7-2	TRBJ1-2	CASSLGGGGYGYTF	TGTGCCAGCAGCTTAGGAGGGGGCGGCTATGGCTACACCTTC
-	-	TRBV4-1	TRBJ2-3	CASSQGGLGTDTQYF	TGCGCCAGCAGCCAAGGGGGCCTCGGCACAGATACGCAGTATTTT
-	TRBD2	TRBV7-2	TRBJ2-3	CASRPPQRGWDYSTDTQYF	TGTGCCAGCAGACCCCCGCAGAGGGGATGGGACTACTCCACAGATACGCAGTATTTT
once	TRBD2	TRBV11-2	TRBJ2-1	CASSATGAGGTNEQFF	TGTGCCAGCAGCGCCACTGGGGCGGGAGGGACGAATGAGCAGTTCTTC
-	TRBD2	TRBV6-5	TRBJ2-7	CASSYRGLADTYEQYF	TGTGCCAGCAGTTACCGGGGACTAGCGGATACCTACGAGCAGTACTTC
once	-	TRBV14	TRBJ2-7	CASSPKPDSSYEQYF	TGTGCCAGCAGCCCTAAACCGGACAGCTCCTACGAGCAGTACTTC
-	-	TRBV7-8	TRBJ2-3	CASSSTGFKLWDTQYF	TGTGCCAGCAGCTCCACGGGGTTTAAACTTTGGGATACGCAGTATTTT
-	-	TRBV5-1	TRBJ1-1	CASSRRWGPGTEAFF	TGCGCCAGCAGCCGCCGATGGGGCCCGGGTACTGAAGCTTTCTTT
-	-	TRBV4-1	TRBJ2-7	CASSRQESYEQYF	TGCGCCAGCAGCCGACAGGAGAGTTACGAGCAGTACTTC
-	TRBD1	TRBV7-2	TRBJ1-1	CASSLDGTGLEAFF	TGTGCCAGCAGCTTAGACGGGACAGGGCTTGAAGCTTTCTTT
-	TRBD1	TRBV7-3	TRBJ2-6	CASSQGANGANVLTF	TGTGCCAGCAGTCAGGGGGCAAACGGGGCCAACGTCCTGACTTTC
-	TRBD1	TRBV4-2	TRBJ1-1	CASSRDRGLVAEAFF	TGTGCCAGCAGCCGAGACAGGGGGCTGGTTGCTGAAGCTTTCTTT
-	TRBD1	TRBV2	TRBJ2-5	CASSGGQGEETQYF	TGTGCCAGCAGTGGGGGACAGGGAGAAGAGACCCAGTACTTC
-	-	TRBV5-1	TRBJ1-2	CASSLGQVYGYTF	TGCGCCAGCAGCTTGGGTCAGGTTTATGGCTACACCTTC
-	TRBD1	TRBV5-1	TRBJ1-5	CASSQDRGGQPQHF	TGCGCCAGCAGCCAGGACAGGGGCGGACAGCCCCAGCATTTT
-	TRBD1	TRBV5-1	TRBJ1-1	CASSGQMGDRATEAFF	TGCGCCAGCAGCGGGCAAATGGGTGACAGGGCAACTGAAGCTTTCTTT
-	-	TRBV7-2	TRBJ2-7	CASRVLNEQYF	TGTGCCAGCAGAGTTCTAAACGAGCAGTACTTC